Listed here is a single TCR beta chain. Germline assignment: CDR1 MNHEY and CDR2 SVGAGI. The J segment lost 3 bases and the V segment lost 2 bases, leaving 6 bases of the junction unmatched. The CDR3 spans 16 residues. The data were taken from a study of blood T cell repertoires in COVID-19. Study processing details: Scientists estimated how many nucleated cells there were by amplifying reference gene primers. Clones were sequenced by immunoSEQ multiplex PCR, and TCRdb holds only the in-frame ones, with some missing. D and trimming come from the DNA, and the V and J calls and clone size come from that table. This sample has about 140,000 clones, with 70% to 90% found just once.

This sequence was found in a woman aged 50 to 60 with acute COVID-19. This chain links TRBV6-5 with TRBJ1-5, with 8 bases that match TRBD1. Input material: PBMCs or T cells enriched from blood (not recorded which). The chain's CDR3 is CASSYAVDRDNQPQHF. For the CDR3, the DNA is TGTGCCAGCAGTTACGCCGTGGACAGGGACAATCAGCCCCAGCATTTT.